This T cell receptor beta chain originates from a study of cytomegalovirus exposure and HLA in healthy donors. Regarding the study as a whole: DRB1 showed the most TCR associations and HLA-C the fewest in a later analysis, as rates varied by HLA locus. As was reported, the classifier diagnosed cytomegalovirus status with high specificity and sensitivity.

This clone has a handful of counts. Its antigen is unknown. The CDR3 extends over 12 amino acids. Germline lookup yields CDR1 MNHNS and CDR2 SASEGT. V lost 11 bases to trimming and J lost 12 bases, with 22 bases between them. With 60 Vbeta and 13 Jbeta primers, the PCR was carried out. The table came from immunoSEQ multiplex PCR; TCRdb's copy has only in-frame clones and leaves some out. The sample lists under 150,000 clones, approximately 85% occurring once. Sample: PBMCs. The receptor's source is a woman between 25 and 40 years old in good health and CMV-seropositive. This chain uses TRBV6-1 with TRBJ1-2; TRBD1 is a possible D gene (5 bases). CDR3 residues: CAASRDLGGNTF. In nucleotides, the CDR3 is TGTGCCGCCAGCAGGGATCTTGGGGGGAACACCTTC.